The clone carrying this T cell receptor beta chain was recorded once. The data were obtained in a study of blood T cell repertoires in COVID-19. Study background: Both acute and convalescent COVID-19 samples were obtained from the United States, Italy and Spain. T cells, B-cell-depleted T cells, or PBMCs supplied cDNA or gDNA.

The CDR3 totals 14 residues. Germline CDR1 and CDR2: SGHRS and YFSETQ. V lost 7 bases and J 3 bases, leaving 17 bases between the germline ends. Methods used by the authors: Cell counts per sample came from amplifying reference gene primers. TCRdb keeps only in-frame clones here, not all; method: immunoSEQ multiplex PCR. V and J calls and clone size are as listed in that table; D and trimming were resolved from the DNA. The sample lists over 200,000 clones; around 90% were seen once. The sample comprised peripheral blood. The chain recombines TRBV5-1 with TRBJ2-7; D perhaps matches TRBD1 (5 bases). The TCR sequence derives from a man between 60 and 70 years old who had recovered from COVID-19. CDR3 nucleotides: TGCGCCAGCTCTTCCAGGGCCGATCTCTACGAGCAGTACTTC. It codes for CASSSRADLYEQYF.